The T cell receptor beta chain under discussion was sequenced for a study of T cells expressing NK-cell markers. In the study overall: Sorted CD3+CD56+NKG2C+, CD3+CD56+NKG2C- and CD3+CD56-NKG2C+ T cells provided the TCR beta repertoires. The study sequenced eight donors, seven HCMV-seropositive and one seronegative.

On this clonotype: Its specificity is unknown.

Study-wide findings and caveats: Once again these clonotypes came out on top in the CD3+CD56-NKG2C+ fraction of four donors.

It was by 5'RACE template switching with UMIs that TCR beta cDNA was made. TCRdb derives one entry per CDR3 protein from the 5' RACE reads, leaving out DNA. The sample has approximately 170,000 distinct CDR3 sequences, and its top ten clones hold over 20%. The sample taken for sequencing was blood T cells: a sorted CD56 or NKG2C T cell subset, CD4+ or CD8+ T cells, or bulk PBMC T cells (not recorded which). The sequence was obtained from a man aged 18-70 years in good health.

CDR3 residues: CASSVRQSTDTQYF. The chain couples TRBV6-2 or TRBV6-3 to TRBJ2-3; TCRdb's D call, TRBD1, is unchecked because there is no DNA. The CDR3 totals 14 residues. The germline V gene encodes CDR1 MNHEY and CDR2 SVGEGT.